This TCR beta chain comes out of a study of T cell responses to AZD1222 COVID-19 vaccine. Overall study: The study pooled second doses at about 4 or about 12 weeks. Overall study results and limits: A rise in Spike-specific TCR breadth and depth followed two AZD1222 doses. Mostly white British, mostly female donors; authors suggested clonal diversity may be underestimated.

Comment on this clone: Its antigen is undetermined.

This CDR3 spans 14 amino acids. The germline gives CDR1 KGHDR, CDR2 SFDVKD. Deletions cut 2 bases from V and 4 bases from J, with 10 bases between. Here immunoSEQ multiplex PCR was the method, and the copy in TCRdb shows in-frame clones only, minus some. This sample has 90,000 to 130,000 clones, with around 90% found just once. The input for sequencing was peripheral blood, taken on day 0 of AZD1222 vaccination. The chain combines TRBV24-1 with TRBJ2-5; the D is unclear. The sequence derives from an adult in good health. The CDR3 reads CATSDYPGGETQYF. The CDR3 DNA sequence: TGTGCCACCAGTGATTATCCAGGCGGAGAGACCCAGTACTTC.